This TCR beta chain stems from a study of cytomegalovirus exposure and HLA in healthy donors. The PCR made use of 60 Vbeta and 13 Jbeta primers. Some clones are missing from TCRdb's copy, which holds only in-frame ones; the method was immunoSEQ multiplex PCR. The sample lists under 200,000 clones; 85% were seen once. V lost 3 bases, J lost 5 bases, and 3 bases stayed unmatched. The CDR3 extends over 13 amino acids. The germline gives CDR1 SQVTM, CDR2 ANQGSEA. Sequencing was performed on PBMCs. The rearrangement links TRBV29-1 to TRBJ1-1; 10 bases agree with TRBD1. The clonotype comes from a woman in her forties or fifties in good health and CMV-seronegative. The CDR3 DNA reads TGCAGCGTTGACGGGACAGGGGTTACTGAAGCTTTCTTT. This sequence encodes CSVDGTGVTEAFF.